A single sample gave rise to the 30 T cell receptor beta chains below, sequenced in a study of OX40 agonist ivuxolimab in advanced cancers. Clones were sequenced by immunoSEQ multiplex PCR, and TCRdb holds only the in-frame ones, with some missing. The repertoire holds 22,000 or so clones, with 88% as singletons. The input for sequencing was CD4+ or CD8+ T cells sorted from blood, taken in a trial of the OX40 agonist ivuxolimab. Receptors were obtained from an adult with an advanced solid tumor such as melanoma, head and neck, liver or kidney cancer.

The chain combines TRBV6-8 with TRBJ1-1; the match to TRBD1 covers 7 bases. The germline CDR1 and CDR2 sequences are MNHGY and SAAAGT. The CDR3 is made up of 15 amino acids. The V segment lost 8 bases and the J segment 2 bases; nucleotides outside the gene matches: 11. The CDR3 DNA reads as TGTGCCAGCGAGGGGGCATGTGCGGTTAACACTGAAGCTTTCTTT. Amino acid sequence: CASEGACAVNTEAFF.

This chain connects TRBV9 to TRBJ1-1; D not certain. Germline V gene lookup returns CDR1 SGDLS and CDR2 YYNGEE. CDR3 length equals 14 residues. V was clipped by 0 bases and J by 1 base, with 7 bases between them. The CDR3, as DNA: TGTGCCAGCAGCGTAGTCGGAGGGAACACTGAAGCTTTCTTT. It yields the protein CASSVVGGNTEAFF.

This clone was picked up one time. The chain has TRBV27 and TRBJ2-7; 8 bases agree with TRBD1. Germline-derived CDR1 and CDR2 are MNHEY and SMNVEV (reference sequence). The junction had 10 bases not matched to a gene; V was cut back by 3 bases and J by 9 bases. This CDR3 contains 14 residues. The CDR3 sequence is CASSFSTGAGGQYF. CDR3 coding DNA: TGTGCCAGCAGTTTTTCGACAGGGGCCGGCGGGCAGTACTTC.

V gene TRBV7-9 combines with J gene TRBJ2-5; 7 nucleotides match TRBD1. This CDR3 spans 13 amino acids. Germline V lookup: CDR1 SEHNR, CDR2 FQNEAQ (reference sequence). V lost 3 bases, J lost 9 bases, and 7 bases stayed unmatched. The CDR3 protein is CASSFSPGQAQYF. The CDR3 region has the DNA TGTGCCAGCAGCTTCTCCCCCGGACAGGCCCAGTACTTC.

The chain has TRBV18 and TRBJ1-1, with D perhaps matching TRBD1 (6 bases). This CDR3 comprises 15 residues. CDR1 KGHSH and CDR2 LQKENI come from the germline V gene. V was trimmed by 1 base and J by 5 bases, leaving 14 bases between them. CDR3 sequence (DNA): TGTGCCAGCTCACCACTCGAGGGGGGGGTAACTGAAGCTTTCTTT. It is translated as CASSPLEGGVTEAFF.

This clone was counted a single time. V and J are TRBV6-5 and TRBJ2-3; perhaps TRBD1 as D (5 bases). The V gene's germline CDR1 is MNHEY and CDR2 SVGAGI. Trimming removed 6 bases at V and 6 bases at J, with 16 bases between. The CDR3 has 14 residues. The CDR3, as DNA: TGTGCCAGCAGCCTATCAGGGTTCGTCGATACGCAGTATTTT. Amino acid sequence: CASSLSGFVDTQYF.

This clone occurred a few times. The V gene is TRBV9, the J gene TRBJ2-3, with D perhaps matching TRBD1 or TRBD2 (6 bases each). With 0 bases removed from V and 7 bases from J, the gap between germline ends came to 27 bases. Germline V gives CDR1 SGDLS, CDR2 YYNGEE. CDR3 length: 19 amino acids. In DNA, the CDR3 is TGTGCCAGCAGCGTAGTCCCCCCAGGTAGGGGGGCCGGATGGAATACGCAGTATTTT. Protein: CASSVVPPGRGAGWNTQYF.

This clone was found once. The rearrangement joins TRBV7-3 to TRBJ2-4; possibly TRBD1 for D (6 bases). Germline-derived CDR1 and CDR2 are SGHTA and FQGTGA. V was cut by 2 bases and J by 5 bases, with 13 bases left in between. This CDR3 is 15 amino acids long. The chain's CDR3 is CASSLQGYGENIQYF. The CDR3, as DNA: TGTGCCAGCAGCTTACAGGGGTATGGGGAAAACATTCAGTACTTC.

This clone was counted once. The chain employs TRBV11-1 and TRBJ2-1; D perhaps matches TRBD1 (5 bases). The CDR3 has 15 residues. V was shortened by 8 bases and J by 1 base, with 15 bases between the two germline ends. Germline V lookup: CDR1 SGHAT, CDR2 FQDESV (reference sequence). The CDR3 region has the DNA TGTGCCAGCTCAGACAGCTTATTGTCCTACAATGAGCAGTTCTTC. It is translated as CASSDSLLSYNEQFF.

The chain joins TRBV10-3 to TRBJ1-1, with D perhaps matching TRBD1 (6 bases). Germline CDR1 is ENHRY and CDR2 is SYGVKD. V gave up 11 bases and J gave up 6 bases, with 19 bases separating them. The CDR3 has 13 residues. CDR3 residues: CAATEGGGAEAFF. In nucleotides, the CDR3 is TGTGCCGCCACCGAGGGGGGAGGGGCTGAAGCTTTCTTT.

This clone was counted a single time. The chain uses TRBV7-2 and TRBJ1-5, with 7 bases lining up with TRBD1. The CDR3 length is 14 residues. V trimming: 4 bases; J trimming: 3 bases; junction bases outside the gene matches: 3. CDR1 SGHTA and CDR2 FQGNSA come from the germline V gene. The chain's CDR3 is CASSSRGNNQPQHF. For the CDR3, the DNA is TGTGCCAGCAGCTCCAGGGGGAACAATCAGCCCCAGCATTTT.

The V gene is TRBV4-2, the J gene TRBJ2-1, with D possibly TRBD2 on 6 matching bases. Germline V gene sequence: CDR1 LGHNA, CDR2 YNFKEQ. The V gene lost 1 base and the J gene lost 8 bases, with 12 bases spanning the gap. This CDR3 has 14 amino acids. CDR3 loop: CASSQGLGGDEQFF. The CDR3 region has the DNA TGTGCCAGCAGCCAAGGACTAGGAGGGGATGAGCAGTTCTTC.

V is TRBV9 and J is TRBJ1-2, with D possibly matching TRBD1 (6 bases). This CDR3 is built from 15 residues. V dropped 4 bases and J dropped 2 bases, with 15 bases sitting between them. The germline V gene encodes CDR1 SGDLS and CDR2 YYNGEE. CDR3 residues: CASSPRGGANYGYTF. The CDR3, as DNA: TGTGCCAGCAGCCCCCGAGGGGGGGCCAACTATGGCTACACCTTC.

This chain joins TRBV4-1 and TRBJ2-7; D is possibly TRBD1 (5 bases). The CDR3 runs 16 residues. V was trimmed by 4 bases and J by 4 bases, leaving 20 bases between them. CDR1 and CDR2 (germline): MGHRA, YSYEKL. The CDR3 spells CASSLSKGLEIYEQYF. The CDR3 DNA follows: TGCGCCAGCAGCCTTAGTAAGGGGTTAGAAATTTACGAGCAGTACTTC.

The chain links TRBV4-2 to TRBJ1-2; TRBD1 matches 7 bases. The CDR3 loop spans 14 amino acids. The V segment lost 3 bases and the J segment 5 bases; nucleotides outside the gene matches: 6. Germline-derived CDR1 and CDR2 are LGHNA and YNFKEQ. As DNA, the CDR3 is TGTGCCAGCAGCCACGGGACAGTGTCTTATGGCTACACCTTC. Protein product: CASSHGTVSYGYTF.

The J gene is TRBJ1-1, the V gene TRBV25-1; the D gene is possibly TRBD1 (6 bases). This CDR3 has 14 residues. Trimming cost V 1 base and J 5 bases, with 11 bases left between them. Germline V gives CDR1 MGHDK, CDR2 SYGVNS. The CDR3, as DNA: TGTGCCAGCAGTGAATGGGGGGCCGGGACTGAAGCTTTCTTT. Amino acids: CASSEWGAGTEAFF.

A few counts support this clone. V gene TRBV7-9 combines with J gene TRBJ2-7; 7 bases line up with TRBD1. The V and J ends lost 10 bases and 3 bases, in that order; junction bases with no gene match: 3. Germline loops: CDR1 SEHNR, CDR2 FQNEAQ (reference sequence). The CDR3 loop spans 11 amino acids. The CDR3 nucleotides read TGTGCCACGGGGACAGTCTACGAGCAGTACTTC. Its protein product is CATGTVYEQYF.

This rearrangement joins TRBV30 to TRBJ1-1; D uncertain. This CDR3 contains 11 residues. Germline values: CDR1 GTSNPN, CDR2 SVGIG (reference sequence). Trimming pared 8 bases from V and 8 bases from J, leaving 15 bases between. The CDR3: CAGEDGKEAFF. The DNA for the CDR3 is TGTGCCGGGGAGGACGGGAAAGAAGCTTTCTTT.

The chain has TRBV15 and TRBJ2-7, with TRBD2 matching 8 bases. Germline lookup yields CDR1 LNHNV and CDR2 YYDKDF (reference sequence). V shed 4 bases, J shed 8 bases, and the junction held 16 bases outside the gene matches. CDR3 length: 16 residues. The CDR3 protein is CATSNSRTSLGWKQYF. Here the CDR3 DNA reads TGTGCCACCAGCAATTCTAGGACTAGCCTTGGGTGGAAGCAGTACTTC.

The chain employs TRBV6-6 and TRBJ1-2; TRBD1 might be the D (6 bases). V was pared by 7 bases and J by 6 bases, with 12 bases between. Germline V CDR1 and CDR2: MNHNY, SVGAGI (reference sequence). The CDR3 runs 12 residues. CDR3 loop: CASKPQGNGYTF. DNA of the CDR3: TGTGCCAGCAAGCCCCAGGGGAATGGCTACACCTTC.

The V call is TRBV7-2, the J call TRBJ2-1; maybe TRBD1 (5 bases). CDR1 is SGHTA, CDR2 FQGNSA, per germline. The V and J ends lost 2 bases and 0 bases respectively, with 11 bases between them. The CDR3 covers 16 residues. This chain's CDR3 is CASSLRQPSSYNEQFF. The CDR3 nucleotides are TGTGCCAGCAGCTTACGACAGCCGAGCTCCTACAATGAGCAGTTCTTC.

The chain's CDR3 is CASRLIAAVNTGELFF. The CDR3 bases are TGTGCAAGTCGCTTAATTGCAGCGGTGAACACCGGGGAGCTGTTTTTT. The chain carries TRBV12-2 and TRBJ2-2; TRBD2, the table's D call, lacks a check against the DNA. TRBV12-2 is described as a pseudogene. The CDR3 sequence is 16 residues long.

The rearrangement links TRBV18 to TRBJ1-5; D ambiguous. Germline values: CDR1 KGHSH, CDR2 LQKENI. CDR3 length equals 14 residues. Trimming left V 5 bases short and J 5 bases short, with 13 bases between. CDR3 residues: CASSRGGGDQPQHF. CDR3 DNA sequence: TGTGCCAGCTCAAGAGGAGGCGGTGATCAGCCCCAGCATTTT.

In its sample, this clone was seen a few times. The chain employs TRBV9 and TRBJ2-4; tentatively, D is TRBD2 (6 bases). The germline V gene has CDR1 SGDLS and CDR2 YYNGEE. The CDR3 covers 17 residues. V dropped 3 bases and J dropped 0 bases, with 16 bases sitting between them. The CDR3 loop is CASSDPGGAGAKNIQYF. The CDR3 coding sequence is TGTGCCAGCAGCGACCCCGGGGGTGCGGGAGCCAAAAACATTCAGTACTTC.

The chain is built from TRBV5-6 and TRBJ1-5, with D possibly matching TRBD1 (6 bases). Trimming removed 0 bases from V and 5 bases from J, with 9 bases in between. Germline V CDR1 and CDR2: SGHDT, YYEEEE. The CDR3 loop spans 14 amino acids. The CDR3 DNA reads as TGTGCCAGCAGCTTGGGGGGGCCACATCAGCCCCAGCATTTT. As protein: CASSLGGPHQPQHF.

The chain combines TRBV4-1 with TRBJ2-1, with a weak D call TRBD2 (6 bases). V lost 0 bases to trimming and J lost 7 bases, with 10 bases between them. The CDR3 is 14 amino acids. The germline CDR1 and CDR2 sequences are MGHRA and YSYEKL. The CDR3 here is CASSQEGTLNEQFF. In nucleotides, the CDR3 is TGCGCCAGCAGCCAAGAGGGGACTCTTAATGAGCAGTTCTTC.

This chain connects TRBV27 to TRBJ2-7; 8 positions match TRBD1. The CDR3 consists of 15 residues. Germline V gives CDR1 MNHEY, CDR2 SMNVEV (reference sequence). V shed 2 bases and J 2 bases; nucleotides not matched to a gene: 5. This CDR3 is CASSLVQGVPYEQYF. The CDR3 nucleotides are TGTGCCAGCAGTTTAGTACAGGGGGTCCCCTACGAGCAGTACTTC.

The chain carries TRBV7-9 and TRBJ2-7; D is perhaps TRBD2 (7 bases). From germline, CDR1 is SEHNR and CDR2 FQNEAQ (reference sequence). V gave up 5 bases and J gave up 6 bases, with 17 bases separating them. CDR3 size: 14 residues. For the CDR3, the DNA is TGTGCCAGCAGCCTAGGGGGGGTCGGTGCCGAGCAGTACTTC. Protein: CASSLGGVGAEQYF. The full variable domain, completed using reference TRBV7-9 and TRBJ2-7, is DTGVSQNPRHKITKRGQNVTFRCDPISEHNRLYWYRQTLGQGPEFLTYFQNEAQLEKSRLLSDRFSAERPKGSFSTLEIQRTEQGDSAMYLCASSLGGVGAEQYFGPGTRLTVT.

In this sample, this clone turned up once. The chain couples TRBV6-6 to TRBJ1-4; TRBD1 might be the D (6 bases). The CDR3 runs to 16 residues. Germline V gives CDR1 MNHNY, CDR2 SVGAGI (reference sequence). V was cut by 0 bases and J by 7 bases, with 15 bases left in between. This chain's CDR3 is CASSYSVQGFGEKLFF. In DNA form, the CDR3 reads TGTGCCAGCAGTTACTCGGTCCAGGGGTTCGGTGAAAAACTGTTTTTT.

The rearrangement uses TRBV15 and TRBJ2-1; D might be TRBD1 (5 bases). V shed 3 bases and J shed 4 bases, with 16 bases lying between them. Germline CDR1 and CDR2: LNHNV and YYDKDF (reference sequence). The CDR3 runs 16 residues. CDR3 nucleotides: TGTGCCACCAGCAGGGGGATTAGGGGTACTTACAATGAGCAGTTCTTC. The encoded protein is CATSRGIRGTYNEQFF. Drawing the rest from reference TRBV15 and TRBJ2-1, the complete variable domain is DAMVIQNPRYQVTQFGKPVTLSCSQTLNHNVMYWYQQKSSQAPKLLFHYYDKDFNNEADTPDNFQSRRPNTSFCFLDIRSPGLGDTAMYLCATSRGIRGTYNEQFFGPGTRLTVL.